Reported below is one TCR beta chain. Repertoires were generated with immunoSEQ multiplex PCR, while TCRdb's copy carries only in-frame clones and drops some. The sample includes 35,000 to 50,000 clones, roughly 80% of them seen just once. The sample comes from a study of blood T cell repertoires in COVID-19. The ends were cut back, 5 bases at V and 7 bases at J, with 14 bases in the middle. Germline values: CDR1 MNHNY, CDR2 SVGAGI (reference sequence). The CDR3 is made up of 13 amino acids. The source of this sequence is a human donor with acute or convalescent COVID-19. The donor label of this sample is uncertain. The sample was peripheral blood. The chain employs TRBV6-6 and TRBJ1-2; no reliable D call. The CDR3 DNA is TGTGCCAGCAGTGCCGATTGGGGAGGTGGCTACACCTTC. This translates into CASSADWGGGYTF.